The text below deals with one T cell receptor beta chain. Germline CDR1 reads MDHEN; CDR2 reads SYDVKM. This CDR3 comprises 15 residues. The ends lost 3 bases at V and 2 bases at J; junction bases unmatched: 4. TCRdb keeps only in-frame clones here, not all; method: immunoSEQ multiplex PCR. The sample lists more than 95,000 clones; more than 60% were seen once. These data are taken from a study of blood T cell repertoires in COVID-19. Study as a whole: Whether acute or convalescent, the COVID-19 samples came from the United States, Italy and Spain. The cDNA or gDNA used as material had been derived from T cells, B-cell-depleted T cells, or PBMCs.

The chain joins TRBV28 to TRBJ1-3, with TRBD1 identical over 7 bases. Specimen: peripheral blood. This TCR was recovered from a man in his 70s with acute or convalescent COVID-19. CDR3: CASSFVDRAGNTIYF. The CDR3 DNA sequence: TGTGCCAGCAGTTTTGTCGACAGGGCTGGAAACACCATATATTTT.